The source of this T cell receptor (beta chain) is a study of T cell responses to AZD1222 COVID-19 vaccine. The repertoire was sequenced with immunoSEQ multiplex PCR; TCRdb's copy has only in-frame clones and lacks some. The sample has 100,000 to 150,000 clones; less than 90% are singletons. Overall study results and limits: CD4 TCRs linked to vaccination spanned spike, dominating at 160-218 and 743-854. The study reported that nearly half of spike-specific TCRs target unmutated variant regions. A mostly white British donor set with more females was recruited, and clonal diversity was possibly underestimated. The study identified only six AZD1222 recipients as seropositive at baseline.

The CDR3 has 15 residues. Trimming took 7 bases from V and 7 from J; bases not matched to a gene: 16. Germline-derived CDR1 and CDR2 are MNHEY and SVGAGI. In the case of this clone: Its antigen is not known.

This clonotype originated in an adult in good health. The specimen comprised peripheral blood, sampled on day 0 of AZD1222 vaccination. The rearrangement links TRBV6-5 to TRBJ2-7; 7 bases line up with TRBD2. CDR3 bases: TGTGCCAGCAACCCGCGGGGGAGGTCCAGGGAGGAGCAGTACTTC. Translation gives CASNPRGRSREEQYF.